This entry lists 8 T cell receptor beta chains sequenced from one sample in a study of CD8+CD57+ T cells in acquired aplastic anemia. CDR3 and TCR beta VDJ profiling relied on a genomic DNA template. TCRdb reprocessed the reads via MiXCR and lists one record per CDR3 protein. The sample contains more than 250,000 distinct CDR3 sequences, around 60% of which appear only once. Sequenced input: sorted CD4+, CD8+, or CD8+CD57+ T cells (not recorded which) from PBMCs. All receptors derive from a human donor with severe aplastic anemia or a healthy control (not recorded which).

This chain uses TRBV11-3 with TRBJ2-7; 10 bases fit TRBD1. The germline gives CDR1 SGHNT, CDR2 YENEEA. The CDR3 has 18 residues. Unmatched junction bases numbered 20, after V lost 5 bases and J lost 7 bases. CDR3 loop: CASSTTIGTGVSGIEQYF. The CDR3 DNA follows: TGTGCCAGCAGCACGACCATAGGGACAGGGGTTAGCGGGATTGAGCAGTACTTC.

With respect to this clonotype: The junction departs from germline at one end; a sequencing error may be responsible. The rearrangement joins TRBV5-5 to TRBJ2-2; no reliable D call. Germline CDR1 and CDR2: SGHKS and YYEKEE (reference sequence). This CDR3 is built from 14 residues. The DNA for the CDR3 is TGCGCCAGCAGCTATACTGGGAACACCGGGGAGCTGTTTTTT. Its protein is CASSYTGNTGELFF.

At least ten counts were recorded for this clonotype. This chain uses TRBV6-2 or TRBV6-3 with TRBJ1-6; 9 positions agree with TRBD1. Unmatched junction bases numbered 10, after V lost 3 bases and J lost 7 bases. Germline assignment: CDR1 MNHEY and CDR2 SVGEGT. The CDR3 runs 17 residues. The CDR3 spells CASSYGTGGAWNSPLHF. The CDR3 DNA follows: TGTGCCAGCAGTTATGGCACAGGGGGCGCTTGGAATTCACCCCTCCACTTT.

The chain combines TRBV10-3 with TRBJ1-5, with D uncertain. V lost 0 bases to trimming and J lost 1 base, with 10 bases between them. The CDR3 runs 16 residues. CDR1 is ENHRY, CDR2 SYGVKD, per germline. The CDR3 bases are TGTGCCATCAGTGAGTCAGTAGGGCAGAGCAATCAGCCCCAGCATTTT. This sequence encodes CAISESVGQSNQPQHF.

The chain uses TRBV7-9 and TRBJ2-1; D gene uncertain. CDR1 SEHNR and CDR2 FQNEAQ come from the germline V gene (reference sequence). V was pared by 1 base and J by 4 bases, with 8 bases between. The CDR3 has 14 amino acids. Here the CDR3 DNA reads TGTGCCAGCAGCTTAGGGCTAGAATACAATGAGCAGTTCTTC. Its protein is CASSLGLEYNEQFF.

The chain has TRBV7-6 and TRBJ2-7; 10 nucleotides align to TRBD1. There are 15 residues in the CDR3. Germline lookup yields CDR1 SGHVS and CDR2 FNYEAQ. Losses at the gene ends were 6 bases for V and 4 bases for J; bases not matched to a gene: 9. The CDR3 DNA reads TGTGCCAGCAGAAACCCCGGGACAGGGGCATACGAGCAGTACTTC. This codes for CASRNPGTGAYEQYF.

The V call is TRBV15, the J call TRBJ2-1; 14 bases match TRBD2. This CDR3 contains 15 residues. Germline trimming cut 5 bases from V and 5 bases from J; bases unmatched to any gene: 2. Germline V gene sequence: CDR1 LNHNV, CDR2 YYDKDF (reference sequence). The CDR3 nucleotides are TGTGCCACCAGCGCGGGACTAGCGGGAGACAATGAGCAGTTCTTC. Translation gives CATSAGLAGDNEQFF.

This clonotype has more than one count but fewer than ten. One end of the junction varies from germline; a read error may be responsible. The chain recombines TRBV7-7 with TRBJ2-5; the D gene is possibly TRBD2 (7 bases). Germline-derived CDR1 and CDR2 are SSHAT and FNYEAQ (reference sequence). The CDR3 totals 15 residues. The CDR3 protein is CASSYSGGAGETQYF. The CDR3 nucleotides are TGTGCTAGCAGTTACTCTGGGGGGGCGGGGGAGACCCAGTACTTC.